Listed below are T cell receptor beta chains from one sample, sequenced in a study of T cells in Graves' hyperthyroidism and ophthalmopathy. TCRdb fed the multiplex PCR reads into MiXCR, producing one record per CDR3 protein. The sample lists a few hundred thousand distinct CDR3 sequences; approximately 13% were seen once. Material for sequencing was blood. Every receptor here comes from a young man with Graves' hyperthyroidism that later progressed to Graves' ophthalmopathy. CDR3s include the opening cysteine and the closing phenylalanine or tryptophan.

j_call v_call cdr3_aa
TRBJ2-7 TRBV4-1 CASSQDDRQSLYEQYF
TRBJ2-5 TRBV19 CASSTPGTTYQETQYF
TRBJ1-6 TRBV6-5 CASSYLGHLNSPLHF
TRBJ2-3 TRBV24-1 CATSDRLAGGTDTQYF
TRBJ2-1 TRBV7-9 CASSHPRTSGTYNEQFF
TRBJ1-3 TRBV6-1 CASSPGQFLSGNTIYF
TRBJ1-2 TRBV20-1 CSAYRQNYGYTF
TRBJ2-1 TRBV11-3 CASSLLKEVKGKNEQFF
TRBJ2-7 TRBV20-1 CSASRLAGGYEQYF
TRBJ2-3 TRBV9 CASSVGFTSGVTDTQYF
TRBJ2-1 TRBV11-2 CASSLRSQGYNEQFF
TRBJ2-1 TRBV19 CASSIVPGDEQFF
TRBJ2-2 TRBV2 CASNHSPNTGELFF
TRBJ1-1 TRBV29-1 CSAVGPQNTEAFF
TRBJ1-5 TRBV6-1 CASSEEGQRDQPQHF
TRBJ2-7 TRBV7-2 CASSFWSSSYEQYF
TRBJ2-5 TRBV11-2 CASSLGGSPQETRYF
TRBJ1-5 TRBV7-9 CASTPGTGDNQPQHF
TRBJ1-1 TRBV7-2 CASSLIRAEAFF
TRBJ2-1 TRBV5-1 CASSLAQPGLGVNEQFF
TRBJ2-2 TRBV11-2 CASRSSNTGELFF
TRBJ2-7 TRBV18 CASSPRQGPYEQYF
TRBJ1-4 TRBV5-8 CASSLADGYANEKLFF
TRBJ1-1 TRBV3-1 CASSRGTGWTEAFF
TRBJ1-1 TRBV7-2 CASSLATAWPGGGLNTEAFF
TRBJ1-4 TRBV9 CASSVNRGSNEKLFF
TRBJ2-2 TRBV7-3 CASSSNGTGGLLNTGELFF
TRBJ2-2 TRBV11-3 CASNQGGELFF
TRBJ2-2 TRBV28 CASSRRGDLRSGELFF
TRBJ2-5 TRBV12-3/TRBV12-4 CASSAQGIETQYF
TRBJ2-7 TRBV20-1 CSASWFGLAGGRSSYEQYF
TRBJ1-5 TRBV6-1 CASSELTGLSNQPQHF
TRBJ1-6 TRBV11-2 CASSQDRRGNSPLHF
TRBJ2-4 TRBV2 CASRNPGTQNIQYF
TRBJ1-5 TRBV18 CASSIGGVNQPQHF
TRBJ1-5 TRBV14 CASSQPTRANQPQHF
TRBJ2-5 TRBV7-3 CASSPGSRGFGETQYF
TRBJ1-2 TRBV12-3/TRBV12-4 CASSHTRNYGYTF
TRBJ2-7 TRBV2 CASSAGTLGSQPQYF
TRBJ1-2 TRBV14 CASSQGQTYGYTF
TRBJ2-7 TRBV12-3/TRBV12-4 CASRLSSYEQYF
TRBJ1-1 TRBV3-1 CASSLLRQENTEAFF
TRBJ2-3 TRBV18 CASSISGDLSTDTQYF
TRBJ1-4 TRBV15 CATSRGPGTANEKLFF
TRBJ1-2 TRBV5-6 CASSSDRGPDYGYTF
TRBJ2-3 TRBV2 CASSTTTGSTDTQYF
TRBJ2-3 TRBV6-2/TRBV6-3 CASSYTHGVADTQYF
TRBJ2-7 TRBV14 CASSFGTGNEQYF
TRBJ1-1 TRBV11-2 CASSLTGGMNTEAFF
TRBJ1-1 TRBV7-9 CASSLGLGMNTEAFF
TRBJ2-5 TRBV28 CASTRFFQETQYF
TRBJ1-6 TRBV14 CASSQAGTDYNSPLHF
TRBJ2-3 TRBV7-8 CASRSFRTSTDTQYF